This entry lists 27 T cell receptor beta chains sequenced from one sample in a study of blood T cell repertoires in COVID-19 (dated by TCRdb to the early 2020s). Receptors were amplified or captured by the immunoSEQ multiplex PCR assay. As stored in TCRdb, this immuneACCESS dataset retains in-frame rearrangements with V and J assigned. A fraction of the clones does not appear; measured against another copy, unresolved V genes explain less than half of the discrepancy, and the remainder lacks a known reason. The sample contains 250,000 or so clones, roughly nine tenths of them found a single time. The ten top clones hold approximately 1.2% of the sample. The sample consisted of PBMCs or T cells enriched from blood (not recorded which). The origin of the receptors is a human donor in a cohort exposed to, infected with or recovered from COVID-19 (not recorded which). The donor label of this sample is uncertain.

The chain joins TRBV11-2 to TRBJ2-3; D call uncertain. The CDR3 loop spans 13 amino acids. The germline V and J ends were trimmed by 1 base and 4 bases, with 6 bases remaining between them. Germline CDR1 reads SGHAT; CDR2 reads FQNNGV. CDR3 sequence: CASSLVFPDTQYF. As DNA, the CDR3 is TGTGCCAGCAGCTTAGTATTCCCAGATACGCAGTATTTT. Drawing the rest from reference TRBV11-2 and TRBJ2-3, the complete variable domain is EAGVAQSPRYKIIEKRQSVAFWCNPISGHATLYWYQQILGQGPKLLIQFQNNGVVDDSQLPKDRFSAERLKGVDSTLKIQPAKLEDSAVYLCASSLVFPDTQYFGPGTRLTVL.

The chain couples TRBV5-6 to TRBJ1-1, with D possibly being TRBD1 (5 bases). This CDR3 contains 13 residues. Germline V lookup: CDR1 SGHDT, CDR2 YYEEEE. V gave up 5 bases and J gave up 5 bases, with 13 bases separating them. DNA for the CDR3: TGTGCCAGCAGTCAGGCCGGGGGGACTGAAGCTTTCTTT. Its translation is CASSQAGGTEAFF.

The table lists this clone with a few counts. V gene TRBV10-3 combines with J gene TRBJ1-1; TRBD1 aligns across 8 bases. The CDR3 runs to 13 residues. CDR1 and CDR2 (germline): ENHRY, SYGVKD. Losses at the gene ends were 7 bases for V and 2 bases for J; bases not matched to a gene: 3. The CDR3 region has the DNA TGTGCCATCACCCCAGGGGGCAACACTGAAGCTTTCTTT. Translating gives CAITPGGNTEAFF.

V and J are TRBV11-2 and TRBJ1-3, with D unclear. CDR3 size: 14 residues. Germline CDR1 reads SGHAT; CDR2 reads FQNNGV. The V end was cut by 1 base, the J end by 0 bases, with 4 bases between. Here the CDR3 reads CASSLADSGNTIYF. The DNA of the CDR3 is TGTGCCAGCAGCTTAGCAGACTCTGGAAACACCATATATTTT.

The CDR3 reads CASSLWGRKVAKNYEQYF. The CDR3 DNA is TGTGCCAGCAGCTTGTGGGGGCGAAAGGTGGCCAAGAACTACGAGCAGTACTTC. V is TRBV11-2 and J is TRBJ2-7, with D possibly being TRBD1 (6 bases). Germline loops: CDR1 SGHAT, CDR2 FQNNGV. The CDR3 extends over 18 amino acids. Deletions cut 3 bases from V and 3 bases from J, with 24 bases between. The whole variable domain, filled in from reference TRBV11-2 and TRBJ2-7, reads EAGVAQSPRYKIIEKRQSVAFWCNPISGHATLYWYQQILGQGPKLLIQFQNNGVVDDSQLPKDRFSAERLKGVDSTLKIQPAKLEDSAVYLCASSLWGRKVAKNYEQYFGPGTRLTVT.

This chain connects TRBV2 to TRBJ2-5; D is perhaps TRBD1 (6 bases). Germline CDR1 and CDR2: SNHLY and FYNNEI. The CDR3 consists of 13 residues. Trimming shortened V by 6 bases and J by 5 bases, and 13 bases separated the two germline ends. CDR3 residues: CASRAGTLETQYF. The CDR3 region has the DNA TGTGCCAGCAGGGCCGGGACACTGGAGACCCAGTACTTC.

This chain joins TRBV27 and TRBJ1-2; D unresolved. V was clipped by 5 bases and J by 4 bases, with 17 bases between them. The CDR3 runs 15 residues. Germline CDR1 MNHEY, CDR2 SMNVEV (reference sequence). CDR3 sequence (DNA): TGTGCCAGCAGTCCGGGCCTAAGCGGAGGCTATGGCTACACCTTC. It yields the protein CASSPGLSGGYGYTF.

The chain couples TRBV3-1 (or the pseudogene TRBV3-2) to TRBJ2-7; 9 bases match TRBD1. Germline values: CDR1 LGHDT, CDR2 YNNKEL (reference sequence). This CDR3 contains 12 residues. V lost 8 bases to trimming and J lost 6 bases; unmatched junction nucleotides: 5. CDR3: CASGDRVGEQYF. DNA for the CDR3: TGTGCCAGCGGGGACAGGGTGGGCGAGCAGTACTTC.

V gene TRBV30 combines with J gene TRBJ1-1; D ambiguous. Germline CDR1 is GTSNPN and CDR2 is SVGIG (reference sequence). Trimming removed 2 bases at V and 2 bases at J, with 9 bases between. The length of the CDR3 is 13 residues. The CDR3 reads CAWSPGSNTEAFF. Written as DNA, the CDR3 is TGTGCCTGGAGTCCCGGGAGTAACACTGAAGCTTTCTTT.

This chain links TRBV5-4 with TRBJ2-3, with D perhaps TRBD2 (6 bases). V was cut by 0 bases and J by 4 bases, with 6 bases left in between. The CDR3 is 13 amino acids. Germline-derived CDR1 and CDR2 are SGHNT and YYREEE (reference sequence). The CDR3 nucleotides read TGTGCCAGCAGCTTGGGGGGGGCAGATACGCAGTATTTT. This codes for CASSLGGADTQYF.

V and J are TRBV19 and TRBJ2-2, with TRBD1 matching over 9 bases. The CDR3 is 16 residues long. Germline V gives CDR1 LNHDA, CDR2 SQIVND (reference sequence). V shed 6 bases, J shed 2 bases, and the junction held 7 bases outside the gene matches. The CDR3 DNA reads TGTGCCAGTAGCCTCGGGACAGGGCTAAACACCGGGGAGCTGTTTTTT. Translating gives CASSLGTGLNTGELFF.

This chain uses TRBV18 with TRBJ2-5, with a weak D call TRBD2 (5 bases). This CDR3 has 14 amino acids. Trimming left V 5 bases short and J 3 bases short, with 13 bases between. The germline gives CDR1 KGHSH, CDR2 LQKENI. The DNA for the CDR3 is TGTGCCAGCTCAAGGGCCCAGAGGGAAGAGACCCAGTACTTC. It is translated as CASSRAQREETQYF.

The V call is TRBV5-4, the J call TRBJ2-7; D possibly corresponds to TRBD2 (7 bases). The CDR3 length is 17 residues. The germline gives CDR1 SGHNT, CDR2 YYREEE (reference sequence). Trimming took 0 bases from V and 0 from J, leaving 16 bases between them. In DNA, the CDR3 is TGTGCCAGCAGCTTGGAGGCAAACCGGGGGGCCTCCTACGAGCAGTACTTC. Translated: CASSLEANRGASYEQYF.

V and J are TRBV12-3 or TRBV12-4 and TRBJ1-1; 7 bases align to TRBD1. With 6 bases clipped from V and 2 bases from J, the junction kept 3 bases outside the gene matches. CDR3 length: 13 residues. CDR3 region: CASSQGVNTEAFF. CDR3 bases: TGTGCCAGCAGCCAGGGGGTTAACACTGAAGCTTTCTTT.

The chain is built from TRBV2 and TRBJ1-2; the match to TRBD1 covers 9 bases. The germline V gene has CDR1 SNHLY and CDR2 FYNNEI. Losses at the gene ends were 5 bases for V and 8 bases for J; bases not matched to a gene: 6. The CDR3 covers 13 residues. CDR3 in DNA: TGTGCCAGCAGTCGGGACAGGGAGAGCGGCTACACCTTC. Its protein product is CASSRDRESGYTF. Variable domain in full (rest from reference TRBV2 and TRBJ1-2): EPEVTQTPSHQVTQMGQEVILRCVPISNHLYFYWYRQILGQKVEFLVSFYNNEISEKSEIFDDQFSVERPDGSNFTLKIRSTKLEDSAMYFCASSRDRESGYTFGSGTRLTVV.

This rearrangement joins TRBV7-8 to TRBJ2-7; D not certain. Trimming left V 4 bases short and J 6 bases short, with 16 bases between. This CDR3 comprises 14 residues. Germline values: CDR1 SGHVS, CDR2 FQNEAQ. For the CDR3, the DNA is TGTGCCAGCAGCTACCTAGAATCCCCGGGCGAGCAGTACTTC. Translating it yields CASSYLESPGEQYF.

V gene TRBV4-2 combines with J gene TRBJ1-1, with D possibly matching TRBD1 (6 bases). Germline CDR1 is LGHNA and CDR2 is YNFKEQ. The length of the CDR3 is 16 residues. V lost 0 bases, J lost 4 bases, and 15 bases lay in between. CDR3 sequence reads: CASSQDRGGGRTEAFF. DNA of the CDR3: TGTGCCAGCAGCCAAGATCGGGGAGGGGGGCGCACTGAAGCTTTCTTT.

The V gene is TRBV7-3, the J gene TRBJ2-5; 9 bases agree with TRBD2. The CDR3 contains 15 residues. CDR1 is SGHTA, CDR2 FQGTGA, per germline. Losses at the gene ends were 5 bases for V and 2 bases for J; bases not matched to a gene: 6. In DNA form, the CDR3 reads TGTGCCAGCAGCCCAGCGGGGGGTGGGCAAGAGACCCAGTACTTC. As protein: CASSPAGGGQETQYF. The variable domain in full, with the rest retrieved from reference TRBV7-3 and TRBJ2-5, is GAGVSQTPSNKVTEKGKYVELRCDPISGHTALYWYRQSLGQGPEFLIYFQGTGAADDSGLPNDRFFAVRPEGSVSTLKIQRTERGDSAVYLCASSPAGGGQETQYFGPGTRLLVL.

This clone was seen a handful of times. The V gene is TRBV5-5, the J gene TRBJ1-5; 7 nucleotides align to TRBD1. The ends lost 2 bases at V and 0 bases at J; junction bases unmatched: 17. The CDR3 totals 20 residues. Germline CDR1 and CDR2: SGHKS and YYEKEE (reference sequence). CDR3 loop: CASSFRTWTGHSNSNQPQHF. The CDR3 nucleotides read TGTGCCAGCAGCTTCCGTACCTGGACAGGACATTCGAATAGCAATCAGCCCCAGCATTTT.

This clone appeared a single time. This chain connects TRBV11-2 to TRBJ2-7; D might be TRBD1 (5 bases). Germline V CDR1 and CDR2: SGHAT, FQNNGV. The V gene lost 6 bases and the J gene lost 1 base, with 19 bases spanning the gap. The CDR3 contains 16 residues. In DNA form, the CDR3 reads TGTGCCAGCAGGCGCCTTAACAAAAAGGGGTCCTACGAGCAGTACTTC. It translates to CASRRLNKKGSYEQYF.

This clone has just a few counts. The chain is built from TRBV18 and TRBJ1-1; D is unclear. Germline V CDR1 and CDR2: KGHSH, LQKENI. The CDR3 extends over 13 amino acids. V was clipped by 6 bases and J by 1 base, with 9 bases between them. In DNA, the CDR3 is TGTGCCAGCTCCCGGGGTCAGAACACTGAAGCTTTCTTT. This encodes CASSRGQNTEAFF.

V and J are TRBV10-1 and TRBJ2-2; weak D call: TRBD1 (5 bases). Per germline, CDR1 WNHNN and CDR2 SYGVQD (reference sequence). The V end was cut by 0 bases, the J end by 4 bases, with 9 bases between. The CDR3 loop spans 15 amino acids. CDR3 sequence (DNA): TGCGCCAGCAGTGAGTCAAGGGGCTCCACCGGGGAGCTGTTTTTT. This gives the protein CASSESRGSTGELFF.

This clone was recorded once. The chain couples TRBV5-3 to TRBJ2-2; 7 nucleotides match TRBD2. TRBV5-3 counts as an open reading frame of uncertain function. CDR3 length: 16 residues. V shed 0 bases, J shed 6 bases, and the junction held 8 bases outside the gene matches. CDR3: CARSLGPLAASGELFF. CDR3 coding DNA: TGTGCCAGAAGCTTGGGGCCCCTAGCGGCCTCCGGGGAGCTGTTTTTT.

The chain recombines TRBV10-3 with TRBJ2-3; no clear D gene. Per germline, CDR1 ENHRY and CDR2 SYGVKD. V dropped 3 bases and J dropped 6 bases, with 10 bases sitting between them. There are 13 residues in the CDR3. In DNA form, the CDR3 reads TGTGCCATCAGTGATGGAATCGGGGATACGCAGTATTTT. It translates to CAISDGIGDTQYF.

V gene TRBV24-1 combines with J gene TRBJ2-3; D perhaps matches TRBD2 (5 bases). The germline CDR1 and CDR2 sequences are KGHDR and SFDVKD. The germline V and J ends were trimmed by 6 bases and 6 bases, with 6 bases remaining between them. This CDR3 is 11 amino acids long. The DNA for the CDR3 is TGTGCCACCAGTTCGGGGGATACGCAGTATTTT. It encodes CATSSGDTQYF.

This chain joins TRBV3-1 (or the pseudogene TRBV3-2) and TRBJ2-2; 11 positions agree with TRBD2. Germline trimming cut 4 bases from V and 4 bases from J; bases unmatched to any gene: 5. The CDR3 has 16 amino acids. CDR1 and CDR2 (germline): LGHDT, YNNKEL (reference sequence). The CDR3 region is CASSPSSGGTTGELFF. The CDR3 coding sequence is TGTGCCAGCAGCCCTTCTAGCGGGGGGACCACCGGGGAGCTGTTTTTT.

The genes are TRBV7-9 and TRBJ1-1; no definite D call. Germline V gene lookup returns CDR1 SEHNR and CDR2 FQNEAQ (reference sequence). The V end lost 3 bases, the J end lost 1 base, and 3 bases lay between the germline ends. The CDR3 contains 12 residues. CDR3 DNA: TGTGCCAGCAGCTTCTGGAACACTGAAGCTTTCTTT. Residues: CASSFWNTEAFF.